This T cell receptor (beta chain) derives from a study of blood T cell repertoires in COVID-19 (dated by TCRdb to between 2020 and 2021). Context from the whole study: Samples from collaborators originated in the United States, Italy and Spain and spanned both the acute and convalescent phases of COVID-19. A de-identified subject ID, COVID-19 status, age in years and sex were almost always included in the sample metadata. The samples were drawn from two sources: the first 160 participants of the ongoing ImmuneRACE study, and fewer than 1,500 subjects contributed by 6 global collaborators. The prospective study material was composed of cDNA or gDNA derived from T cells, B-cell-depleted T cells, or PBMCs. Where HLA class I and class II types were available, the types were taken from metadata supplied by the sample provider, not from assay-based typing. The repertoires were released in a freely available public database meant as a resource for research on the immune response to SARS-CoV-2. Subjects who had been exposed to COVID-19, were actively infected with it, or had recovered from it provided the deeply sampled blood TCRbeta repertoires that made up the dataset.

A word on this clone: Its antigen is still unknown. No base quality information exists; no much larger clone differs at one position.

The immunoSEQ Assay, a bias-controlled multiplex PCR, was used to amplify TCRbeta CDR3 regions from genomic DNA. The study's own analysis went as follows. Nucleated cell counts per sample were estimated from amplification of reference gene primers within the assay. Sequence reads were collapsed and filtered to measure the absolute abundance of every unique TCRbeta CDR3 rearrangement. For each sample, productive Simpson clonality was calculated by taking the square root of Simpson's diversity index across productive rearrangements. What TCRdb holds here is the immuneACCESS table cut down to in-frame rearrangements. Part of the clones is not present; checked against another copy, under half of the missing clones reflect an unresolved V gene, and the others are unexplained. V, J and clone size are taken as reported in that table, and D and trimming were inferred from the DNA itself. The table for this sample lists 200,000 to 250,000 clones; over 65% of them were counted only once. The top ten clones comprise about 3.3% of the sample.

Overall study outcomes, separate from this receptor: The quantity of clinical and demographic metadata differed by source and by participant and was supplied without curation.

As encoded in the germline V gene, CDR1 is SNHLY while CDR2 is FYNNEI. Reading from cysteine to phenylalanine, the CDR3 counts 16 amino acids. The read is trimmed to its CDR3 DNA, 48 bases read in frame from base 1. V was cut back by 3 bases and J by 6 bases, leaving a gap of 18 bases between them. In the prospective study, participants were about 18 to 95 years old, resided in approximately 22 geographic areas of the United States, and were enrolled through a virtual design. In the prospective study, cohorts were assigned on the basis of participant-reported clinical history obtained from a screening survey and a study questionnaire. Recovered participants in ImmuneRACE Cohort 3 were defined as having two consecutive negative NP/OP PCR tests, clearance from a healthcare professional, or resolution of symptoms. In the prospective study, mobile phlebotomists collected whole blood, serum and a nasopharyngeal or oropharyngeal swab from each participant. Over an approximately two-month period, participants in the prospective study had the option of providing additional blood draws and questionnaires. Prospective study blood samples were shipped either frozen or at room temperature before DNA extraction.

What was sequenced was PBMCs or T cells enriched from blood (not recorded which). The rearrangement joined TRBV2 to TRBJ1-5; no D gene can be assigned with confidence. This sequence was found in a woman aged 60 to 75 who had recovered from COVID-19. The CDR3 has the sequence CASSDFPGKRGQPQHF. The sequenced DNA is TGTGCCAGCAGTGATTTCCCGGGAAAACGAGGTCAGCCCCAGCATTTT.